The present entry profiles one TCR beta chain with its context. The junction had 6 bases not matched to a gene; V was cut back by 3 bases and J by 3 bases. CDR1 is SGHVS and CDR2 is FNYEAQ in the germline V gene. This CDR3 is built from 16 residues. This sample is drawn from a study of blood T cell repertoires in COVID-19. The overall study: Material from acute and convalescent COVID-19 was sourced from the United States, Italy and Spain.

Assay: immunoSEQ multiplex PCR; the TCRdb copy retains only in-frame clones and omits some. The sample contains about 260,000 clones, around four fifths of which appear only once. The sequenced sample was PBMCs or T cells enriched from blood (not recorded which). This TCR came from a man aged 30 to 39 with acute COVID-19. The V call is TRBV7-6, the J call TRBJ2-3, with 10 bases that match TRBD2. This CDR3 is CASSLGGSGRTDTQYF. DNA for the CDR3: TGTGCCAGCAGCTTGGGGGGTAGCGGGAGGACAGATACGCAGTATTTT.